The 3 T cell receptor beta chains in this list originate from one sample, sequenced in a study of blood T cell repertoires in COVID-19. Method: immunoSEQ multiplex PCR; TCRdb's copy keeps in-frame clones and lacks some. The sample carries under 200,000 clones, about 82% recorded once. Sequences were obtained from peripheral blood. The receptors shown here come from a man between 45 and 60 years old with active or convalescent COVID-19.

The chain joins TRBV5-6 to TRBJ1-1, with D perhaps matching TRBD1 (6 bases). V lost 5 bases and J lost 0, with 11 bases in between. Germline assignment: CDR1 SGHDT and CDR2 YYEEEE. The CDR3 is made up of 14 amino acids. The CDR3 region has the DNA TGTGCCAGCAGGAAGTGGACAGTGAACACTGAAGCTTTCTTT. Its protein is CASRKWTVNTEAFF.

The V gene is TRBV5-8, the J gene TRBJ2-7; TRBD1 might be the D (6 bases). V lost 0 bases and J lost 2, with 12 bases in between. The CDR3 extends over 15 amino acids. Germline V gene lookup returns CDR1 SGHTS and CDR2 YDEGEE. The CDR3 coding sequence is TGTGCCAGCAGCTTGGTTACAGGGCTTCCCTACGAGCAGTACTTC. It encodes CASSLVTGLPYEQYF.

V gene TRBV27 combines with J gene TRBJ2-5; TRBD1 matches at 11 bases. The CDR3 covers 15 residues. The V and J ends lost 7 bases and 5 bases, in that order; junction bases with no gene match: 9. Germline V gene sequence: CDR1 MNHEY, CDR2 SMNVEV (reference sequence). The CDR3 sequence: CASNTGQGVQETQYF. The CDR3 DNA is TGTGCCAGCAATACGGGACAGGGGGTCCAGGAGACCCAGTACTTC.